This T cell receptor beta chain was documented in a study of T cell repertoires in cytomegalovirus infection. Study background: It can be stated that public TCR beta signatures indicated CMV infection as well as a matching HLA type.

This clonotype was observed at least ten times. In TCRdb, the reads were re-called with MiXCR into one record per CDR3 protein. The data contain some 150,000 distinct CDR3 sequences, about 6.3% of them seen just once; the ten biggest clones take up roughly 17%. The CDR3 contains 16 residues. Germline CDR1 and CDR2: SGHTA and FQGNSA. Trimming removed 4 bases from V and 5 bases from J, with 18 bases in between. This sequence joins TRBV7-2 and TRBJ1-5, with a possible D match to TRBD1 (6 bases). Sequences were obtained from PBMCs. This clonotype was obtained from a human donor in good health (CMV status not recorded). Some clones in this sample may be carry-over from other donors' samples. CDR3 protein: CASSSGAGRVDQPQHF. DNA for the CDR3: TGTGCCAGCAGCTCAGGGGCAGGGAGGGTGGATCAGCCCCAGCATTTT.